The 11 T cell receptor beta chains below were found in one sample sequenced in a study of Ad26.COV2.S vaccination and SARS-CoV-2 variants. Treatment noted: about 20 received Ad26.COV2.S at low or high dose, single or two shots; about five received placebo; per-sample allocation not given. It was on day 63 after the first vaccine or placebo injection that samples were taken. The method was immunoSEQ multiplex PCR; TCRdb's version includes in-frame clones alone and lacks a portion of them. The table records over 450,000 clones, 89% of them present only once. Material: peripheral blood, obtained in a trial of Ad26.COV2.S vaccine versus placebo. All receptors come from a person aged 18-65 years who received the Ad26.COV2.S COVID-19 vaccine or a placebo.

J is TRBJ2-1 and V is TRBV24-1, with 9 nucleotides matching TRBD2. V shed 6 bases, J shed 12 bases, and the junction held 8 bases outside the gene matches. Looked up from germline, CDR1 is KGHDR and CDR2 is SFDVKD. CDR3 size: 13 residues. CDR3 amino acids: CATSRLAGSSQFF. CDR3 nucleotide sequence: TGTGCCACCAGTCGGCTAGCGGGGAGTTCGCAGTTCTTC.

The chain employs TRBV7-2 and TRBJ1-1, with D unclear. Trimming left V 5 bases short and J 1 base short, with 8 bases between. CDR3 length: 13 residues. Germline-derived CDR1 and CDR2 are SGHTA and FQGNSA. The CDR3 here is CASSTYKNTEAFF. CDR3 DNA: TGTGCCAGCAGCACTTACAAGAACACTGAAGCTTTCTTT.

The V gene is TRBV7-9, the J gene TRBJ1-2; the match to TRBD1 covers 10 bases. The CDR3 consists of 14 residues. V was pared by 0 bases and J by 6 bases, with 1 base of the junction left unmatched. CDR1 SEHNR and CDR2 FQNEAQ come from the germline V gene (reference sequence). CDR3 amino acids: CASSLAGQGDGYTF. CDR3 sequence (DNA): TGTGCCAGCAGCTTAGCCGGACAGGGGGATGGCTACACCTTC.

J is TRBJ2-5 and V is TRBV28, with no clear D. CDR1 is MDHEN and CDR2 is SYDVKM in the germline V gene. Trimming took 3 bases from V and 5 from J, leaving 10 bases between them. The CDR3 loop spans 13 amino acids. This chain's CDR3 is CASSLGFWETQYF. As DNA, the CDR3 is TGTGCCAGCAGTTTGGGATTCTGGGAGACCCAGTACTTC.

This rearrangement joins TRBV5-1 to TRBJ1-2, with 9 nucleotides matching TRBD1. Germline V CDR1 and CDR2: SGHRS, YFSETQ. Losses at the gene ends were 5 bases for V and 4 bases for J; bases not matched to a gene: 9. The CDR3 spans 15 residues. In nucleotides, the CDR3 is TGCGCCAGCAGATCCGGGACAGGGTTCTTCTATGGCTACACCTTC. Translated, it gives CASRSGTGFFYGYTF. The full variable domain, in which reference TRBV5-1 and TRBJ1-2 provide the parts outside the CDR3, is KAGVTQTPRYLIKTRGQQVTLSCSPISGHRSVSWYQQTPGQGLQFLFEYFSETQRNKGNFPGRFSGRQFSNSRSEMNVSTLELGDSALYLCASRSGTGFFYGYTFGSGTRLTVV.

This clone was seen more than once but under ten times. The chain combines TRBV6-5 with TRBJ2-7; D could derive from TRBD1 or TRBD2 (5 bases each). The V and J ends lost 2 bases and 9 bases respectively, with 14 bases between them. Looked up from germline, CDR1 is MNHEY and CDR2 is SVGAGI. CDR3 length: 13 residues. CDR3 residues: CASSYGDGQTQYF. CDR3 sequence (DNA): TGTGCCAGCAGTTACGGGGACGGGCAAACGCAGTACTTC.

The CDR3 reads CASSSRTSRGRSYTF. The CDR3 DNA is TGTGCCAGCAGCTCACGTACCTCGCGGGGTAGGAGCTACACCTTC. The chain couples TRBV13 to TRBJ1-2, with no clear D. The V gene lost 4 bases and the J gene lost 9 bases, with 21 bases spanning the gap. The CDR3 runs 15 residues. Looked up from germline, CDR1 is PRHDT and CDR2 is FYEKMQ (reference sequence).

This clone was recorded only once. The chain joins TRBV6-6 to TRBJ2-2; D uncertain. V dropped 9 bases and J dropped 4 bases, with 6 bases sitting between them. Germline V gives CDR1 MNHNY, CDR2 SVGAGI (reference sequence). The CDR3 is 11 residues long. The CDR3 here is CASHTTGELFF. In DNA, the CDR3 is TGTGCCAGTCATACCACCGGGGAGCTGTTTTTT.

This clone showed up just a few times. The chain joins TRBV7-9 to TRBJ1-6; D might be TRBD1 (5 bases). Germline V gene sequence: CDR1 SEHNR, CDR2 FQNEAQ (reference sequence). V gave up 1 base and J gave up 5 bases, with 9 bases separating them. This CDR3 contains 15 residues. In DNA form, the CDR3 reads TGTGCCAGCAGCTTAGGACAGCCAGATAATTCACCCCTCCACTTT. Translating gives CASSLGQPDNSPLHF.

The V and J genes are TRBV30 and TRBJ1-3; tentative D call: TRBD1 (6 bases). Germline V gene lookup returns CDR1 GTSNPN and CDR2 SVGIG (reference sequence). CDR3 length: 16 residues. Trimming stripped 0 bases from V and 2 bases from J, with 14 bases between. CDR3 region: CAWSVPPGTTGNTIYF. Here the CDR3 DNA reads TGTGCCTGGAGTGTACCTCCCGGGACAACTGGAAACACCATATATTTT.

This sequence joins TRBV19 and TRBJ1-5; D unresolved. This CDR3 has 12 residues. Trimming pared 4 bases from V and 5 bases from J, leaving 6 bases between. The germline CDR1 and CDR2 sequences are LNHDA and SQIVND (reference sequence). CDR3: CASSTGYQPQHF. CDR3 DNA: TGTGCCAGTAGTACTGGGTATCAGCCCCAGCATTTT.